The clone carrying this T cell receptor beta chain has more than one count but fewer than ten. The antigen is undetermined. Isolated RNA was reverse transcribed into cDNA used as the sequencing template. Sequenced by immunoSEQ multiplex PCR; TCRdb stores in-frame clones only, minus some. Of some 160,000 clones listed, 62% are singletons. The sorting of PBMCs gave CD4+ and CD8+ T cells. This sample is drawn from a study of CD8+ T cells in alopecia areata. Study results and caveats: TCRs were shared less clearly across patients than in mice, possibly for HLA-related reasons. Lesional tissue from the scalp (especially in alopecia totalis/universalis) showed higher clonality than normal scalp.

The material sequenced was CD8+ T cells sorted from blood. This receptor was identified in a human donor in good health.

As DNA, the CDR3 is TGTGCCAGTAGTAGGGGGACGGATGAAGCTTTCTTT. It specifies CASSRGTDEAFF. The chain links TRBV19 to TRBJ1-1; TRBD1 is a possible D gene (5 bases). Germline V gives CDR1 LNHDA, CDR2 SQIVND (reference sequence). This CDR3 is built from 12 residues. Deletions cut 4 bases from V and 7 bases from J, with 10 bases between.